This entry is about one T cell receptor (beta chain). Its target is unknown. This sample is part of a study of cytomegalovirus exposure and HLA in healthy donors. The germline gives CDR1 KGHSH, CDR2 LQKENI. Between the trimmed V and J ends, which lost 7 bases and 2 bases, there was a span of 8 bases. The CDR3 runs 12 residues. Whole-study results and caveats: Within a later analysis, the majority of CMV-associated TCR beta chains appeared HLA-restricted. Later on, an analysis found that several of the most significant clusters appeared to be linked to common viral pathogens, which included parvovirus B19. When presence/absence was analysed, sequencing depth was taken to be roughly uniform across donors. From TCR beta sequences, most subjects' HLA-A and HLA-B alleles were reportedly predicted accurately.

The PCR was carried out with 60 Vbeta primers and 13 Jbeta primers. Using immunoSEQ multiplex PCR, the repertoire was profiled, and TCRdb retains in-frame clones only, with some absent. Among roughly 140,000 clones listed, roughly four fifths were seen once. The source of this sequence is a man aged 25-45 years in good health and CMV-seropositive. The rearrangement links TRBV18 to TRBJ2-5; weak D call: TRBD2 (6 bases). The sample taken for sequencing was PBMCs. CDR3 loop: CASFGLQETQYF. CDR3 in DNA: TGTGCCAGCTTCGGACTACAAGAGACCCAGTACTTC.